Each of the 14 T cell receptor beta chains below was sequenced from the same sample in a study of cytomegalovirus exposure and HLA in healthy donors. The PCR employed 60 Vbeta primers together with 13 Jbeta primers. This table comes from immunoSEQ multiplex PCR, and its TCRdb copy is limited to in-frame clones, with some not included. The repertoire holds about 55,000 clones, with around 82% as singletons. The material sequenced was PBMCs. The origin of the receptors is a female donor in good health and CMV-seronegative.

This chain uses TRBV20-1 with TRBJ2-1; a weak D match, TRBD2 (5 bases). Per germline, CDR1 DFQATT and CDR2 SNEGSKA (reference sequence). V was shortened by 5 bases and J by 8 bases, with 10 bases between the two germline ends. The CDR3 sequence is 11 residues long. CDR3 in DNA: TGCAGTGCTGGACCAGCGGATGAGCAGTTCTTC. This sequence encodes CSAGPADEQFF.

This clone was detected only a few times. Here the CDR3 reads CASSLRGYEQYF. DNA for the CDR3: TGTGCCAGCAGCTTACGCGGTTACGAGCAGTACTTC. This sequence joins TRBV7-9 and TRBJ2-7; D call uncertain. Trimming pared 2 bases from V and 4 bases from J, leaving 6 bases between. The CDR3 contains 12 residues. The V gene's germline CDR1 is SEHNR and CDR2 FQNEAQ (reference sequence).

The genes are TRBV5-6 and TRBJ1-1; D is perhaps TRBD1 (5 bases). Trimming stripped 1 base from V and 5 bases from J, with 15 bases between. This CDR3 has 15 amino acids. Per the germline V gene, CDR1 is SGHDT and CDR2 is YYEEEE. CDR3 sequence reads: CASSLTGGLRTEAFF. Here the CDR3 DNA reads TGTGCCAGCAGCTTGACCGGGGGTCTGAGGACTGAAGCTTTCTTT.

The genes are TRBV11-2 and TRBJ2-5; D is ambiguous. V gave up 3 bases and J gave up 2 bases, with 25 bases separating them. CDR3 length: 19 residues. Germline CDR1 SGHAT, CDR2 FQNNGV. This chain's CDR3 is CASSFPPESVVLSQETQYF. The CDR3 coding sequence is TGTGCCAGCAGCTTTCCCCCCGAGAGTGTTGTTTTGTCTCAAGAGACCCAGTACTTC.

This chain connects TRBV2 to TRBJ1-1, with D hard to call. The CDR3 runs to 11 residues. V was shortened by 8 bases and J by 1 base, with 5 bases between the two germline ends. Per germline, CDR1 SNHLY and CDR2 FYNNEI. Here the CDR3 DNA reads TGTGCCAGCGTGCGGAACACTGAAGCTTTCTTT. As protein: CASVRNTEAFF.

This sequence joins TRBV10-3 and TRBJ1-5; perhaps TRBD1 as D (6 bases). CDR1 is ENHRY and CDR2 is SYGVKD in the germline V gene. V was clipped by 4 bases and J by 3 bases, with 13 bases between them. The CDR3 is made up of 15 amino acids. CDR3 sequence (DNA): TGTGCCATCAGTGTGTCGGGGGCCAACAATCAGCCCCAGCATTTT. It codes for CAISVSGANNQPQHF.

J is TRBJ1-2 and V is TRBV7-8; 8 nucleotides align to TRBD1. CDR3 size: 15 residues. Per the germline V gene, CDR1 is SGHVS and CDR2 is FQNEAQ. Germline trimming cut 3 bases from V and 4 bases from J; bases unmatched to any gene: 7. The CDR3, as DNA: TGTGCCAGCAGCTTGATAGAGGACAGGGCCTATGGCTACACCTTC. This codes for CASSLIEDRAYGYTF.

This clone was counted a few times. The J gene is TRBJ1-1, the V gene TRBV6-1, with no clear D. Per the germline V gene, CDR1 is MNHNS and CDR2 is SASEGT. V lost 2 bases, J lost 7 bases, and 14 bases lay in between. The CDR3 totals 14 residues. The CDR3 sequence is CASSEQGGVFEAFF. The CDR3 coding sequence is TGTGCCAGCAGTGAACAAGGAGGAGTATTTGAAGCTTTCTTT.

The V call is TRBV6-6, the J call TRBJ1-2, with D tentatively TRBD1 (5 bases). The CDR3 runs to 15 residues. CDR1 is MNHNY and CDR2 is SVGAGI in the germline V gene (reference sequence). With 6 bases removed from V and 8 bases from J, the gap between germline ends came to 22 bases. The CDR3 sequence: CASSSRDSGRWGYTF. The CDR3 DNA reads TGTGCCAGCAGCAGCCGGGACTCCGGCCGATGGGGCTACACCTTC.

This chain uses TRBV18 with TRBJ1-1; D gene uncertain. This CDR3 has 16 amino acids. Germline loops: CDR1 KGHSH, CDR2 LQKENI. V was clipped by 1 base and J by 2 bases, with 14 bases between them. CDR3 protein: CASSPRPTEGNTEAFF. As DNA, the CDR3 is TGTGCCAGCTCACCACGGCCTACAGAGGGTAACACTGAAGCTTTCTTT.

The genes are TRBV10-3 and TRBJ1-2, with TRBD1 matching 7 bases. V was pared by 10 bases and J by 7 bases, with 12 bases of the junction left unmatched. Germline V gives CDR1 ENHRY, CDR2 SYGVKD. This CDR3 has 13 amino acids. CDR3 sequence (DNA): TGTGCCAGTAGAGGCGACAGGGCTCCTGGCTACACCTTC. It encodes CASRGDRAPGYTF.

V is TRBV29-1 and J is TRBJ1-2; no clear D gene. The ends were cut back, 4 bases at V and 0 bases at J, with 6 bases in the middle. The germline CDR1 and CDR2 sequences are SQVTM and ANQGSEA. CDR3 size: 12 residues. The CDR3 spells CSVGGANYGYTF. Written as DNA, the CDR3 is TGCAGCGTTGGTGGAGCTAACTATGGCTACACCTTC. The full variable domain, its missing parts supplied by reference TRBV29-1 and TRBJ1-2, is SAVISQKPSRDICQRGTSLTIQCQVDSQVTMMFWYRQQPGQSLTLIATANQGSEATYESGFVIDKFPISRPNLTFSTLTVSNMSPEDSSIYLCSVGGANYGYTFGSGTRLTVV.

CDR3: CASSWDRDQPQHF. CDR3 nucleotides: TGCGCCAGCAGCTGGGACAGGGATCAGCCCCAGCATTTT. This chain links TRBV5-1 with TRBJ1-5; TRBD1 matches at 9 bases. There are 13 residues in the CDR3. Trimming cost V 3 bases and J 5 bases; bases outside gene matches: 0. Germline-derived CDR1 and CDR2 are SGHRS and YFSETQ. Full variable domain (missing parts from reference TRBV5-1 and TRBJ1-5): KAGVTQTPRYLIKTRGQQVTLSCSPISGHRSVSWYQQTPGQGLQFLFEYFSETQRNKGNFPGRFSGRQFSNSRSEMNVSTLELGDSALYLCASSWDRDQPQHFGDGTRLSIL.

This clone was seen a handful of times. The CDR3 region is CASREIGTSGKETQYF. In DNA, the CDR3 is TGTGCCAGCAGAGAGATCGGGACTAGCGGAAAAGAGACCCAGTACTTC. The rearrangement joins TRBV2 to TRBJ2-5, with 11 bases aligning to TRBD2. The V gene end was trimmed by 6 bases and the J gene end by 3 bases; junction bases not matched to a gene: 9. Germline V gives CDR1 SNHLY, CDR2 FYNNEI. The CDR3 has 16 residues.